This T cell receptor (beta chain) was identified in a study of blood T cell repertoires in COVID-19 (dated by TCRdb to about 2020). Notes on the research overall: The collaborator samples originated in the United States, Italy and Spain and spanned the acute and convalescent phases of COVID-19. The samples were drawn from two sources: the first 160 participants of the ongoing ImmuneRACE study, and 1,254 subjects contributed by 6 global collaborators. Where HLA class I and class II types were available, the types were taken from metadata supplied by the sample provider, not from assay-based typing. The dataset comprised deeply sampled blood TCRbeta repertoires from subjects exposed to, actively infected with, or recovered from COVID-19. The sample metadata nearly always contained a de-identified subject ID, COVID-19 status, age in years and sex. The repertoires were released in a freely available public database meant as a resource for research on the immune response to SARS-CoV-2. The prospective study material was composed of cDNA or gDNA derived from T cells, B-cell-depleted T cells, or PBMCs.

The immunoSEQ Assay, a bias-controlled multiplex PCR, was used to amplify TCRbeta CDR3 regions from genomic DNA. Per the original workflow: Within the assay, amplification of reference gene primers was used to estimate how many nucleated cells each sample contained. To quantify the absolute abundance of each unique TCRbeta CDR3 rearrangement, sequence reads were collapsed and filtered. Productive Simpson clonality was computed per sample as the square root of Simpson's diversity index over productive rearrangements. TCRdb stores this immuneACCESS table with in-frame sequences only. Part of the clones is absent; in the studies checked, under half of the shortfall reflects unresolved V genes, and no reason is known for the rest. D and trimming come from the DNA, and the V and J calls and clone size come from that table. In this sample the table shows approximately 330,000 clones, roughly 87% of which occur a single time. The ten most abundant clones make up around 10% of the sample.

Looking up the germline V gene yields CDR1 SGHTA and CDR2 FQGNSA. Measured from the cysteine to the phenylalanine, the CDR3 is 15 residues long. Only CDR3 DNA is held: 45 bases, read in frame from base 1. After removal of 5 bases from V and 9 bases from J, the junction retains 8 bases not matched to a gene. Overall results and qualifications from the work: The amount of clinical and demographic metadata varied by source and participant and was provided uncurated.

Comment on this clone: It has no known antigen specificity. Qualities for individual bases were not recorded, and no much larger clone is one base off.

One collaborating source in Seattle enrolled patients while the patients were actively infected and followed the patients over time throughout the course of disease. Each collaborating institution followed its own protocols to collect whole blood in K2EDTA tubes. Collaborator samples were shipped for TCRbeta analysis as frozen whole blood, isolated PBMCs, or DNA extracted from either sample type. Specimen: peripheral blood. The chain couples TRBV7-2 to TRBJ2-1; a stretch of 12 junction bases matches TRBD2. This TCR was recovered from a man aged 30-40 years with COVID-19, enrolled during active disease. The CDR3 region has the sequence CASSPPSGGASEQFF. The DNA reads TGTGCCAGCAGCCCGCCTAGCGGGGGGGCCAGTGAGCAGTTCTTC.